A selection of T cell receptor beta chains follows, all from one sample in a study of blood T cell repertoires in COVID-19. The repertoire was sequenced with immunoSEQ multiplex PCR; TCRdb's copy has only in-frame clones and lacks some. There are around 250,000 clones in the sample; 88% occur only once, and around 3.1% lies in the top ten. The material sequenced was PBMCs or T cells enriched from blood (not recorded which). The receptors were sampled from a woman aged 40 to 50 who had been exposed to COVID-19. Each CDR3 is given with its conserved first and last residue.

V,CDR3
TRBV27,CASSLSGDSNQPQHF
TRBV6-5,CASSYYEEAFF
TRBV11-1,CASSSGLAGGNEQFF
TRBV5-1,CASSTGGIEGNTIYF
TRBV29-1,CSGYSGNTIYF
TRBV7-2,CASSLIVYTEAFF
TRBV23-1,CASSPRTGRAKNIQYF
TRBV24-1,CATSDPSSSGELFF
TRBV4-2,CASSQESLAGLRADTQYF
TRBV6-2/TRBV6-3,CASSWGLAGGETQYF
TRBV7-2,CASSKRGGSDTGELFF
TRBV6-5,CASRLRDRGNNEQFF
TRBV9,CASSVAGGLDYEQYF
TRBV7-2,CASSSTTTGTPNEKLFF
TRBV5-1,CASSSRESRPYNEQFF
TRBV9,CASSVDVSGVKNEQFF